What follows is one T cell receptor (beta chain) and its context. Per the original methods: Using reference gene primer amplification, nucleated cell counts were estimated. Some clones are missing from TCRdb's copy, which holds only in-frame ones; the method was immunoSEQ multiplex PCR. V and J calls plus clone size are reproduced from that table; the DNA served to infer D and trimming. The sample records 55,000 to 65,000 clones, about nine tenths being singletons. CDR3 length: 16 residues. Germline-derived CDR1 and CDR2 are LNHNV and YYDKDF (reference sequence). Trimming took off 0 bases at V and 1 base at J, with 9 bases between the two ends. The entry originates in a study of blood T cell repertoires in COVID-19. Study context: From the United States, Italy and Spain came samples of acute and convalescent COVID-19. T cells, B-cell-depleted T cells, or PBMCs provided the cDNA or gDNA that served as material.

The rearrangement links TRBV15 to TRBJ2-2; perhaps TRBD1 as D (6 bases). The sample comprised peripheral blood. The receptor's source is a human donor in a cohort sampled during active COVID-19. The CDR3 DNA sequence: TGTGCCACCAGCAGAGACAGGGGCGAGAACACCGGGGAGCTGTTTTTT. This sequence encodes CATSRDRGENTGELFF.